Listed below are T cell receptor beta chains from one sample, sequenced in a study of cytomegalovirus exposure and HLA in healthy donors. Assay: immunoSEQ multiplex PCR; the TCRdb copy retains only in-frame clones and omits some. This table has fewer than 200,000 clones, around 68% appearing once. The sequenced material came from PBMCs. All receptors derive from a man between 45 and 60 years old in good health and CMV-seronegative. CDR3s include the opening cysteine and the closing phenylalanine or tryptophan. Fields, in order: clone size, CDR3 length, J gene, V gene, D gene, CDR3 DNA, CDR3 protein. D genes are given only for firm matches. The listing skips clone size in some rows; elsewhere it reads once, few, many or a size class.

>once|14|TRBJ2-7|TRBV2|TRBD2
TGTGCCAGCAGCCAACTAGCGAATACCTACGAGCAGTACTTC
CASSQLANTYEQYF
>-|15|TRBJ2-3|TRBV4-3|-
TGCGCCAGCAGCCAAGATCTTAGGGGTGCAGATACGCAGTATTTT
CASSQDLRGADTQYF
>-|14|TRBJ2-5|TRBV5-1|-
TGCGCCAGCACCTCCGGAGGGGGGGCGGAGACCCAGTACTTC
CASTSGGGAETQYF
>-|16|TRBJ1-5|TRBV21-1|-
TGTGCCAGCAGCGCCGACAGGGGAGCTAGCAATCAGCCCCAGCATTTT
CASSADRGASNQPQHF
>-|14|TRBJ1-1|TRBV4-2|-
TGTGCCAGCAGCCAAGGAGGGGGTAACCCTGAAGCTTTCTTT
CASSQGGGNPEAFF
>-|15|TRBJ2-7|TRBV9|TRBD2
TGTGCCAGCAGCGTAGAGGGGACTAGCGGATACGAGCAGTACTTC
CASSVEGTSGYEQYF
>-|16|TRBJ1-4|TRBV27|TRBD1
TGTGCCAGCAGTTCCACTGCCGGGACAGGGTGGGAAAAACTGTTTTTT
CASSSTAGTGWEKLFF
>-|12|TRBJ1-6|TRBV5-4|-
TGTGCCAGCAGCTGGGGGGTTACACCCCTCCACTTT
CASSWGVTPLHF
>-|19|TRBJ1-5|TRBV7-2|-
TGTGCCAGCGGGGGGGACAAAAGGGAGGCCGTGTATAGCAATCAGCCCCAGCATTTT
CASGGDKREAVYSNQPQHF
>few|15|TRBJ2-2|TRBV6-1|-
TGTGCCAGCAGTGAGTCCGAGGGCCAGACCGGGGAGCTGTTTTTT
CASSESEGQTGELFF
>-|18|TRBJ2-4|TRBV5-6|TRBD2
TGTGCCAGCAGCTTGGTGCCTAGCGGGGGGGGAGCCAAAAACATTCAGTACTTC
CASSLVPSGGGAKNIQYF
>few|18|TRBJ2-5|TRBV13|-
TGTGCCAGCAGCTCGACCCGGTCCTGGGAGGAAGGCCAAGAGACCCAGTACTTC
CASSSTRSWEEGQETQYF
>-|15|TRBJ1-5|TRBV19|-
TGTGCCAGTAGTATAGATCTGAGCAGGGGCCAGCCCCAGCATTTT
CASSIDLSRGQPQHF
>few|13|TRBJ1-5|TRBV6-6|-
TGTGCCAGCACCCAAGGAGGCAATCAGCCCCAGCATTTT
CASTQGGNQPQHF
>-|13|TRBJ1-2|TRBV7-9|TRBD1
TGTGCCAGCAGCTTAGAGGGGGCGGATGGCTACACCTTC
CASSLEGADGYTF
>-|13|TRBJ1-2|TRBV6-1|TRBD1
TGTGCCAGCAAGGGACAGGGAGGCTATGGCTACACCTTC
CASKGQGGYGYTF
>-|14|TRBJ2-7|TRBV6-5|TRBD2
TGTGCCAGCAGCCGTCTAGCGGGGACCTACGAGCAGTACTTC
CASSRLAGTYEQYF
>-|15|TRBJ1-1|TRBV6-1|TRBD1
TGTGCCAGCAGTGGGGACAGGGGGATGAACACTGAAGCTTTCTTT
CASSGDRGMNTEAFF
>-|16|TRBJ2-2|TRBV25-1|-
TGTGCCAGCAGTGAATATGGGCTTGGGGGGTCCGGGGAGCTGTTTTTT
CASSEYGLGGSGELFF
>-|14|TRBJ2-3|TRBV6-6|-
TGTGCCAGCAGCAACAGGGCATCAGCAGATACGCAGTATTTT
CASSNRASADTQYF
>-|14|TRBJ2-1|TRBV29-1|TRBD2
TGCAGCGTTGATAAGGGACTACCCTTTGGTGAGCAGTTCTTC
CSVDKGLPFGEQFF
>-|15|TRBJ2-3|TRBV7-2|TRBD2
TGTGCCAGCAGCCCCCCCCGGGGGGGCACAGATACGCAGTATTTT
CASSPPRGGTDTQYF
>-|15|TRBJ2-2|TRBV19|-
TGTGCCAGTAGTTCACTGACAGGGAACACCGGGGAGCTGTTTTTT
CASSSLTGNTGELFF